The T cell receptor (beta chain) described here comes from a study of cytomegalovirus exposure and HLA in healthy donors. Study-level findings and limits: Later analysis demonstrated an association between a missense DCLRE1C variant and TCR beta V- and J-gene trimming. Most of the CMV-associated TCR beta chains (in a later analysis) appeared to be HLA-restricted.

As regards this clone: The antigen is unknown.

The CDR3 consists of 14 residues. Germline-derived CDR1 and CDR2 are SGHRS and YFSETQ. V lost 4 bases and J lost 2, with 10 bases in between. PCR used 60 Vbeta primers and 13 Jbeta primers. Sequenced by immunoSEQ multiplex PCR; TCRdb stores in-frame clones only, minus some. This table lists just under 65,000 clones. The origin of this receptor is a boy aged 5-17 years in good health and CMV-seronegative. The sequencing sample was made of PBMCs. The chain couples TRBV5-1 to TRBJ1-3, with D perhaps matching TRBD1 (5 bases). The CDR3 region is CASSPGGAGNTIYF. Written as DNA, the CDR3 is TGCGCCAGCAGCCCCGGGGGGGCTGGAAACACCATATATTTT.